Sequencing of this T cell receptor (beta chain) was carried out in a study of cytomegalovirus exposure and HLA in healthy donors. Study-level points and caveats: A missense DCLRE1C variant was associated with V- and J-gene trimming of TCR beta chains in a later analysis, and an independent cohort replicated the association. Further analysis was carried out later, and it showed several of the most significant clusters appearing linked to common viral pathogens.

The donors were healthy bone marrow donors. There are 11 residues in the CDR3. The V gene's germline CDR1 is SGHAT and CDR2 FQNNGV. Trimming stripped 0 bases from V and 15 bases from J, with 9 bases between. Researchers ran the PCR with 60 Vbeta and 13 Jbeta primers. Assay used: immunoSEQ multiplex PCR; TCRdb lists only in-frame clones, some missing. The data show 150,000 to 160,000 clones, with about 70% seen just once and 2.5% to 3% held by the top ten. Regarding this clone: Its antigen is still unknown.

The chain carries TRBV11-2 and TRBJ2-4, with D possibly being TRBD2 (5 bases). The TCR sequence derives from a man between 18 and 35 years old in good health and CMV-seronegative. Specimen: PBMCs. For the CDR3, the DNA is TGTGCCAGCAGCTTAGAGGCGGGCCGGTACTTC. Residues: CASSLEAGRYF.